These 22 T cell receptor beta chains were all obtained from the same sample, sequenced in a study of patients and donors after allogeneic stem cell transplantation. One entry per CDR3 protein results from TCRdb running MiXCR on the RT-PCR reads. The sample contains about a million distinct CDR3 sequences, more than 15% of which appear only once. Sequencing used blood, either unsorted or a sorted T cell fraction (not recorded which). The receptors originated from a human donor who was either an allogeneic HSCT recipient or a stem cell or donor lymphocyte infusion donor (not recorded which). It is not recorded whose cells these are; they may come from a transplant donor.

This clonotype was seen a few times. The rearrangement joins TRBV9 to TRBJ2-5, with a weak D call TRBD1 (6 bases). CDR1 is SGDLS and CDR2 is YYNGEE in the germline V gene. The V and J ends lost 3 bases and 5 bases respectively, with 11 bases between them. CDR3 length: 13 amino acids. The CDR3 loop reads CASSAFRGETQYF. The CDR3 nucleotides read TGTGCCAGCAGCGCCTTTAGGGGGGAGACCCAGTACTTC.

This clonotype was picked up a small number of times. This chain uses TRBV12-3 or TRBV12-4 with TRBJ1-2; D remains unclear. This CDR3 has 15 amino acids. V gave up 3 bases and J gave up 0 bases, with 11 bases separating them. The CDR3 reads CASSLRNSANYGYTF. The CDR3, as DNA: TGTGCCAGCAGTTTGCGGAACAGCGCTAACTATGGCTACACCTTC.

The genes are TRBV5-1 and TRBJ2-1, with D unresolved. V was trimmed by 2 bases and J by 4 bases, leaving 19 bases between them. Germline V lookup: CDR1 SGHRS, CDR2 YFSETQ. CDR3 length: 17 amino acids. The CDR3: CASSFESPYERYNEQFF. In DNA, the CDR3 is TGCGCCAGCAGCTTTGAGAGCCCCTACGAGCGTTACAATGAGCAGTTCTTC.

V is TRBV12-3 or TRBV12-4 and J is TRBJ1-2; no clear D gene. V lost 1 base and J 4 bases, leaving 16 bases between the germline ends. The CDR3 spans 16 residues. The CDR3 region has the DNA TGTGCCAGCAGTTTAGTTCACCGGACTTTTTGCTATGGCTACACCTTC. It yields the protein CASSLVHRTFCYGYTF.

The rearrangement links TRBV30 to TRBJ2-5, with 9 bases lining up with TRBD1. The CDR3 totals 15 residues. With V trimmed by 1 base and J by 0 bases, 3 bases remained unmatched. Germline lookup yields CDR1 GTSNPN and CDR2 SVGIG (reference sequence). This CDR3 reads CAWSEGQGDQETQYF. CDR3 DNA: TGTGCCTGGAGTGAGGGACAGGGAGACCAAGAGACCCAGTACTTC.

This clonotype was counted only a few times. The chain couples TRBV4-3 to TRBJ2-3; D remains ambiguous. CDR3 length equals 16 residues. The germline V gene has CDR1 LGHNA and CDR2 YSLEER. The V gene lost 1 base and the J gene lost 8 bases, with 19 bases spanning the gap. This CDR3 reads CASSQVTVDLRGTQYF. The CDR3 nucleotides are TGCGCCAGCAGCCAAGTTACGGTCGATCTGAGAGGTACGCAGTATTTT.

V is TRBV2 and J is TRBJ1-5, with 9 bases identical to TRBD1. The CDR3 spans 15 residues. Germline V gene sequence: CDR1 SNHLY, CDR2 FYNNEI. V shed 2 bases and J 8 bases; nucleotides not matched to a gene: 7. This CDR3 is CASSERTGDVKPQHF. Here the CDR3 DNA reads TGTGCCAGCAGTGAACGGACAGGGGATGTAAAGCCCCAGCATTTT. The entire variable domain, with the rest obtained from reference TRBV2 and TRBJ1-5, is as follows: EPEVTQTPSHQVTQMGQEVILRCVPISNHLYFYWYRQILGQKVEFLVSFYNNEISEKSEIFDDQFSVERPDGSNFTLKIRSTKLEDSAMYFCASSERTGDVKPQHFGDGTRLSIL.

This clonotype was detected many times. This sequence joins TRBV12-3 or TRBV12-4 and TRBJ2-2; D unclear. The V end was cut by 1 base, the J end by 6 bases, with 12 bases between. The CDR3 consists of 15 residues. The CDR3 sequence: CASSLGFNKAGELFF. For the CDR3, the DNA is TGTGCCAGCAGTTTAGGCTTCAATAAGGCCGGGGAGCTGTTTTTT.

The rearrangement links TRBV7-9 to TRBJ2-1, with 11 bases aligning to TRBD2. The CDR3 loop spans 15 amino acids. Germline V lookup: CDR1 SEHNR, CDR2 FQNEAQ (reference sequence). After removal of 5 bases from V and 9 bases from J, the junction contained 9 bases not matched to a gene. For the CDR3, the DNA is TGTGCCAGCAGCGGTAGCGGGAGGGCCGTTAGTGAGCAGTTCTTC. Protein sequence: CASSGSGRAVSEQFF.

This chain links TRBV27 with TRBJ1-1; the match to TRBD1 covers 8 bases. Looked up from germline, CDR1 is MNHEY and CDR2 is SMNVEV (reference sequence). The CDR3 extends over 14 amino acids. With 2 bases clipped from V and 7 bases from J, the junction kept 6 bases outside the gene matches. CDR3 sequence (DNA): TGTGCCAGCAGTTTACGTAACAGGGGGAATGAAGCTTTCTTT. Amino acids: CASSLRNRGNEAFF.

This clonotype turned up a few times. The CDR3 reads CASNRERTDTQYF. The DNA for the CDR3 is TGTGCCAGCAACCGGGAGAGGACAGATACGCAGTATTTT. This chain joins TRBV6-6 and TRBJ2-3; tentatively, D is TRBD2 (6 bases). Germline V lookup: CDR1 MNHNY, CDR2 SVGAGI (reference sequence). There are 13 residues in the CDR3. Between the trimmed V and J ends, which lost 7 bases and 3 bases, there was a span of 11 bases.

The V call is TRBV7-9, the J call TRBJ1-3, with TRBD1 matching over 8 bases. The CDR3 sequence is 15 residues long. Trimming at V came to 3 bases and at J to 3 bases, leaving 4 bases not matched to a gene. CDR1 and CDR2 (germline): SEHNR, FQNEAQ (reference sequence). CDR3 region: CASSFGQGGGNTIYF. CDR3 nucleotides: TGTGCCAGCAGCTTCGGACAGGGAGGTGGAAACACCATATATTTT.

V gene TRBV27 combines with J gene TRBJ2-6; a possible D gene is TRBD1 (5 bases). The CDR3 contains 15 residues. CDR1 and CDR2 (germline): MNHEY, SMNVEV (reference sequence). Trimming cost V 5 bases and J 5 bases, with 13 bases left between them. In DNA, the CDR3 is TGTGCCAGCAGTACCCTCATGGACAGGGCCAACGTCCTGACTTTC. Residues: CASSTLMDRANVLTF.

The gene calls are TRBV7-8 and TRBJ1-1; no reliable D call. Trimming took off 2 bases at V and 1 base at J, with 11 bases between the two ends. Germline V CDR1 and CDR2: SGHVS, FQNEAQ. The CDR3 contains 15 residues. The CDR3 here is CASSLTNTANTEAFF. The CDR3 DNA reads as TGTGCCAGCAGCTTAACTAATACGGCGAACACTGAAGCTTTCTTT.

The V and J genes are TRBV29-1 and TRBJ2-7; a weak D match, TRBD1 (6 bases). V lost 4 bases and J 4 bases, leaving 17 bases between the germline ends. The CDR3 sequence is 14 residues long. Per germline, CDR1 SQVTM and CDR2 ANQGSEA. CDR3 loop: CSVGGHTRRYEQYF. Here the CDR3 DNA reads TGCAGCGTTGGGGGACACACAAGGAGGTACGAGCAGTACTTC.

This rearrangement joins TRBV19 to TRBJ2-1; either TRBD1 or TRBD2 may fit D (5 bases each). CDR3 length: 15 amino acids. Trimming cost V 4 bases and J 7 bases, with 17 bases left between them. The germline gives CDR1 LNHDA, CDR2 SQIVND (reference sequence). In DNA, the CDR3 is TGTGCCAGTAGTAGGGACGGGACCCTAATAAATGAGCAGTTCTTC. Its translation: CASSRDGTLINEQFF.

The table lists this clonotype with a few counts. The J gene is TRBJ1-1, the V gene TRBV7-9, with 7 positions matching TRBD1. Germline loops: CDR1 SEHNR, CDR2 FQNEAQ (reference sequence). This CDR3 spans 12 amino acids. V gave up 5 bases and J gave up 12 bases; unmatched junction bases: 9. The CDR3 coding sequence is TGTGCCAGCAGCCCAGGGGGGAAGGCTACTTTCTTT. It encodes CASSPGGKATFF.

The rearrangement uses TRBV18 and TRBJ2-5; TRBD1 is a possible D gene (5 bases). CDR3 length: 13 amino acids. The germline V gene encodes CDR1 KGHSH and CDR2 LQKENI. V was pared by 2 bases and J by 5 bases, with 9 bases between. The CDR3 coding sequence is TGTGCCAGCTCACCAGGGGCGGCGGAGACCCAGTACTTC. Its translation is CASSPGAAETQYF.

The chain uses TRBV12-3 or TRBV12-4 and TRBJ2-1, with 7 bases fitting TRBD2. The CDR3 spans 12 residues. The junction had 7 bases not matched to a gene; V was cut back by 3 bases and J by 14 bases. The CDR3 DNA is TGTGCCAGCAGTTTTAGGCGGGAGACAGAGTTCTTC. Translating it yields CASSFRRETEFF.

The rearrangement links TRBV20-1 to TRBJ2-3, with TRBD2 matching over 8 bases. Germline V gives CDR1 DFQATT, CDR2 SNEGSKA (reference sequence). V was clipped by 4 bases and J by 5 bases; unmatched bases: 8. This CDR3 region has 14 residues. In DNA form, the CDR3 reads TGCAGTGCTATGGCGGGAGGACTCGGAGATACGCAGTATTTT. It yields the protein CSAMAGGLGDTQYF.

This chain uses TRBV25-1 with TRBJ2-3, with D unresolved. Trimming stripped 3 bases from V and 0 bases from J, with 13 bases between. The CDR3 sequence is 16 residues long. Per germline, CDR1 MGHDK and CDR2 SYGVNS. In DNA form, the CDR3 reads TGTGCCAGCAGTGACTTCGGCGTTCCTAGCACAGATACGCAGTATTTT. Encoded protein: CASSDFGVPSTDTQYF.

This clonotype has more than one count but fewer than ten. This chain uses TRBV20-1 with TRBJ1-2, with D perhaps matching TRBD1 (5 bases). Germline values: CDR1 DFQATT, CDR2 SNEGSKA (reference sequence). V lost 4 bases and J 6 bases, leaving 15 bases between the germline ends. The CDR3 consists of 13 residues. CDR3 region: CSATGREAHGYTF. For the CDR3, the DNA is TGCAGTGCTACGGGCAGGGAGGCCCATGGCTACACCTTC.